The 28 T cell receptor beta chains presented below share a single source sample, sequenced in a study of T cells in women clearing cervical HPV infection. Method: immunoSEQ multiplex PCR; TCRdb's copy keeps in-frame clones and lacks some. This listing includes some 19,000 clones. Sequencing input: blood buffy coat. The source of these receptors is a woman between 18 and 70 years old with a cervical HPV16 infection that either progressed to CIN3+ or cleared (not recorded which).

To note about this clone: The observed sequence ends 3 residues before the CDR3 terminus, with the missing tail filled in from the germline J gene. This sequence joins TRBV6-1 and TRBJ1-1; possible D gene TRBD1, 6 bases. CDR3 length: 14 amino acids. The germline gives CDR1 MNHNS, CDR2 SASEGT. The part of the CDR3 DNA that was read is TGTGCCAGCAGTGCCCAGGGGAGCTCCTACGAG. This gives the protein CASSAQGSSYE. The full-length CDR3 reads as CASSAQGSSYEAFF.

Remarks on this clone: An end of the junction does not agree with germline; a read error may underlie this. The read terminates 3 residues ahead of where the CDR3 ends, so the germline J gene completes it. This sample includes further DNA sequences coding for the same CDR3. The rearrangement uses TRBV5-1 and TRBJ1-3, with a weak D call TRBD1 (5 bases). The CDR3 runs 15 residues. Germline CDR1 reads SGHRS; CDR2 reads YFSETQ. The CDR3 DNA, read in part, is TGCGCCAGCAGCCTTTCGGGGGGTCGCGGAAACACG. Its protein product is CASSLSGGRGNT. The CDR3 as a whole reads CASSLSGGRGNTIYF.

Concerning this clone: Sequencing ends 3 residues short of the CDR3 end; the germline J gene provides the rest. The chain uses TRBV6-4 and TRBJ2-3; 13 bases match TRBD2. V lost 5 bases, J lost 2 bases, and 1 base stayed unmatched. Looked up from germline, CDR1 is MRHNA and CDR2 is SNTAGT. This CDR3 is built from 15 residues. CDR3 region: CASSTSGGATDTQYF. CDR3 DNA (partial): TGTGCCAGCAGTACTAGCGGGGGGGCCACAGATACG.

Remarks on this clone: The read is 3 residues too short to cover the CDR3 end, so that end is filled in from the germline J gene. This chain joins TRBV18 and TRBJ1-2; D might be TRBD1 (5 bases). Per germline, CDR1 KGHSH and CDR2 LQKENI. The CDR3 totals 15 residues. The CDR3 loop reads CASSPASGGSYDYTF. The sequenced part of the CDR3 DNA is TGTGCCAGCTCACCAGCTAGCGGGGGGTCCTACGAC.

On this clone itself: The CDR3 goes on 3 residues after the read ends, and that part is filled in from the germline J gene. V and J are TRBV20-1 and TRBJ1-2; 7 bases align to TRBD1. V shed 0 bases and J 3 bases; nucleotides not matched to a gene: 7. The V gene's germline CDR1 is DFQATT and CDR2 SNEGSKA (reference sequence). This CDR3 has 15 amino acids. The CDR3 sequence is CSARDPEGAYYGYTF. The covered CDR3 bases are TGCAGTGCTAGAGATCCTGAGGGGGCGTACTATGGC.

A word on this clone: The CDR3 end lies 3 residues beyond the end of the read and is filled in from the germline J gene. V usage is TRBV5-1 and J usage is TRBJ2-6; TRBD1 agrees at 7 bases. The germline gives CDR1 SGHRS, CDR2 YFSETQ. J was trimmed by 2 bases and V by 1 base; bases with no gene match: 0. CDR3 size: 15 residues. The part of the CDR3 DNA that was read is TGCGCCAGCAGCTTGACAGGGGCTGGGGCCAACGTC. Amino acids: CASSLTGAGANV. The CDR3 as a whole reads CASSLTGAGANVLTF. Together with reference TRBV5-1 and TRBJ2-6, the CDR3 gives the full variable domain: KAGVTQTPRYLIKTRGQQVTLSCSPISGHRSVSWYQQTPGQGLQFLFEYFSETQRNKGNFPGRFSGRQFSNSRSEMNVSTLELGDSALYLCASSLTGAGANVLTFGAGSRLTVL.

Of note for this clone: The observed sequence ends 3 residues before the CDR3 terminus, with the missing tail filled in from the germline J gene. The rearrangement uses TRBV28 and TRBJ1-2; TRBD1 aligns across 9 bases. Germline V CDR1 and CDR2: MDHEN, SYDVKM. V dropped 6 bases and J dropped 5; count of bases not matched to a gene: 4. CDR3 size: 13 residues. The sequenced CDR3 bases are TGTGCCAGCAGCCGGGGACAGGGATATGGC. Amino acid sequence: CASSRGQGYG. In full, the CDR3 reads CASSRGQGYGYTF.

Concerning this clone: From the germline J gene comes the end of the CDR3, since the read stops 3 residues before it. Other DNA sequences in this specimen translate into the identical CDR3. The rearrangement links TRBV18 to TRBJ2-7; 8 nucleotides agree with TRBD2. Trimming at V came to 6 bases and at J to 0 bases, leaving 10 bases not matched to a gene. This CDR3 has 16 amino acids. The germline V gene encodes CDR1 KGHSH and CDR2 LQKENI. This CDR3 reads CASSPPGGVSSYEQYF. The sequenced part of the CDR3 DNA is TGTGCCAGCTCCCCCCCGGGGGGGGTGAGCTCCTACGAG.

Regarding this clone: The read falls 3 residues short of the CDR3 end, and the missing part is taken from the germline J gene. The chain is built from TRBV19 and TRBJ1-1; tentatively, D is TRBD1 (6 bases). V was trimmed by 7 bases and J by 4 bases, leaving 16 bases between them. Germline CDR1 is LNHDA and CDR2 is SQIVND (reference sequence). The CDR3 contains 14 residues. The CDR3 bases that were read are TGTGCCAGTATTATGGGGGCGCAGGGCACTGAA. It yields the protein CASIMGAQGTE. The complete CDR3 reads CASIMGAQGTEAFF.

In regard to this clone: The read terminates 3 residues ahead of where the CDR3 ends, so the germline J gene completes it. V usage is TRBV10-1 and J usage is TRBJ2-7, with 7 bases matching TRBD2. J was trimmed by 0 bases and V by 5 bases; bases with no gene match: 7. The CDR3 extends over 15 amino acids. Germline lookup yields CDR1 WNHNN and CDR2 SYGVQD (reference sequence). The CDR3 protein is CASSPLGGTSYEQYF. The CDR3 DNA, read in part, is TGCGCCAGCAGTCCCCTCGGGGGGACCTCCTACGAG.

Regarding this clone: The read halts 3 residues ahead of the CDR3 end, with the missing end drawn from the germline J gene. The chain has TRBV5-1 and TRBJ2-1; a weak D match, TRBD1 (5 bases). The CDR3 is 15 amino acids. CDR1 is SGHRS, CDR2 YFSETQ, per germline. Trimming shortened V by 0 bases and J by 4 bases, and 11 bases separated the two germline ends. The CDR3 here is CASSLATGTYNEQFF. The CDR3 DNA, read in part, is TGCGCCAGCAGCTTGGCCACAGGAACTTACAATGAG.

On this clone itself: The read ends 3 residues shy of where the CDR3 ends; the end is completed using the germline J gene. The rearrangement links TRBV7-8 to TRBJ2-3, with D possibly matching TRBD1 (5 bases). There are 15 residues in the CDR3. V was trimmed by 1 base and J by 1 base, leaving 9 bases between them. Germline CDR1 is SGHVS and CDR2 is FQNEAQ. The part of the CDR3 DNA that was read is TGTGCCAGCAGCTTAGGCCCCAGGGGCACAGATACG. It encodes CASSLGPRGTDT. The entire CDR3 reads CASSLGPRGTDTQYF.

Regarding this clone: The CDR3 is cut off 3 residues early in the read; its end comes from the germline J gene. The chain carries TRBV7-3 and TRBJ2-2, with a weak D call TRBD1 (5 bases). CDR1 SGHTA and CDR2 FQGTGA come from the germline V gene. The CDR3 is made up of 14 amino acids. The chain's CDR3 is CASSSSRDNSPLFF. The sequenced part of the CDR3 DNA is TGTGCCAGCAGCTCGTCCAGGGATAATTCACCG.

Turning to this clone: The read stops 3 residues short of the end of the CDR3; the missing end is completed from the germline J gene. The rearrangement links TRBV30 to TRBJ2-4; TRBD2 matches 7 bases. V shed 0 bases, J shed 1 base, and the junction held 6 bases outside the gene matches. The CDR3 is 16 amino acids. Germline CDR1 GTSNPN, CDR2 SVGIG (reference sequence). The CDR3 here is CAWSVLLGGAKNIQYF. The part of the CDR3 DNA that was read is TGTGCCTGGAGTGTACTTCTGGGGGGGGCCAAAAACATT.

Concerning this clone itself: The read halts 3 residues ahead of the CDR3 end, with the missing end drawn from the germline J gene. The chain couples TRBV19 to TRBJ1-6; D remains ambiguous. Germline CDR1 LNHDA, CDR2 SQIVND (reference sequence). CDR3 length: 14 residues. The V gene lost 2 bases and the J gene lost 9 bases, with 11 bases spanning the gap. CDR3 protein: CASSIKFGPSPLHF. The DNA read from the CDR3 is TGTGCCAGTAGTATAAAGTTTGGCCCTTCACCC.

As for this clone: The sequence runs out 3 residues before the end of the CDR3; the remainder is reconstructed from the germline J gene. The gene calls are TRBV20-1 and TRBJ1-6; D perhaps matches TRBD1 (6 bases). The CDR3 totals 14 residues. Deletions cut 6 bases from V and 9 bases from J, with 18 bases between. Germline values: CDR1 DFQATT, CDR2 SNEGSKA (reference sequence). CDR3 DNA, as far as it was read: TGCAGTGCCGCTAGCACAGGAGGGGGTTCACCC. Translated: CSAASTGGGSP. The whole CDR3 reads CSAASTGGGSPLHF.

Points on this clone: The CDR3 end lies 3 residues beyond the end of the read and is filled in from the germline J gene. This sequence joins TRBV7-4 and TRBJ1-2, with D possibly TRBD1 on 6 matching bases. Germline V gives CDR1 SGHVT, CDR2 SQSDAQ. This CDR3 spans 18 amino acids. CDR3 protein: CASSLWARLAGATDTYTF. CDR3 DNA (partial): TGTGCCAGCAGCCTCTGGGCACGACTAGCGGGGGCCACAGATACC.

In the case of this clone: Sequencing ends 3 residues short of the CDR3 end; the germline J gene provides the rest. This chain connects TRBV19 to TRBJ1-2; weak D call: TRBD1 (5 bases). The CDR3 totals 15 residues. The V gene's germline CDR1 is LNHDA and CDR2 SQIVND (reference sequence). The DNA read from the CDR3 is TGTGCCAGTAGGTCCAGCGGGGGTTCGTCCTACGAC. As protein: CASRSSGGSSYD. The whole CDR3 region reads CASRSSGGSSYDYTF. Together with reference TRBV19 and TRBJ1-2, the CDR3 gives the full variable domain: DGGITQSPKYLFRKEGQNVTLSCEQNLNHDAMYWYRQDPGQGLRLIYYSQIVNDFQKGDIAEGYSVSREKKESFPLTVTSAQKNPTAFYLCASRSSGGSSYDYTFGSGTRLTVV.

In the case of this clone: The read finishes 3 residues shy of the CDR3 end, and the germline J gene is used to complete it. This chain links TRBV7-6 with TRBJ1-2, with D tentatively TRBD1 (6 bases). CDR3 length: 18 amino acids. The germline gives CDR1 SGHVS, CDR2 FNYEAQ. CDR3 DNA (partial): TGTGCCAGCAGCTCGCTTTCCCCATGGGACACCAACACAGATACC. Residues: CASSSLSPWDTNTDT. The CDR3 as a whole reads CASSSLSPWDTNTDTYTF.

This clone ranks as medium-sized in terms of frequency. Here the CDR3 reads CASSTPLLAGETDTYTF. The CDR3 DNA, read in part, is TGTGCCAGTAGTACTCCTCTTCTAGCGGGGGAAACAGATACC. The gene calls are TRBV19 and TRBJ1-2; perhaps TRBD1 as D (5 bases). With the read ending 3 residues before the CDR3 end, the germline J gene is used to fill in that end. Per the germline V gene, CDR1 is LNHDA and CDR2 is SQIVND (reference sequence). There are 17 residues in the CDR3.

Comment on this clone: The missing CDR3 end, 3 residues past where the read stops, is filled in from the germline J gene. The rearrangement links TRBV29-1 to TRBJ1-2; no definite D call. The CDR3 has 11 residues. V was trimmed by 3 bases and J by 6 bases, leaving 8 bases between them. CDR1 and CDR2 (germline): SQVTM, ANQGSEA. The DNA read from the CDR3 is TGCAGCGTTGAGAGGGCCGATGGC. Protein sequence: CSVERADG. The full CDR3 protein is CSVERADGYTF.

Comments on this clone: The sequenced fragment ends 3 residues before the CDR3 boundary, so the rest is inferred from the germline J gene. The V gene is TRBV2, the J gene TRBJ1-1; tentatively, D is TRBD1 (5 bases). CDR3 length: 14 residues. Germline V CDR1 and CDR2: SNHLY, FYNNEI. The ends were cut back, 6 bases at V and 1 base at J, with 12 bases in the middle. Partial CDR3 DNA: TGTGCCAGCAGGATGGACATGGGGAACACTGAA. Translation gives CASRMDMGNTE. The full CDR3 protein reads CASRMDMGNTEAFF.

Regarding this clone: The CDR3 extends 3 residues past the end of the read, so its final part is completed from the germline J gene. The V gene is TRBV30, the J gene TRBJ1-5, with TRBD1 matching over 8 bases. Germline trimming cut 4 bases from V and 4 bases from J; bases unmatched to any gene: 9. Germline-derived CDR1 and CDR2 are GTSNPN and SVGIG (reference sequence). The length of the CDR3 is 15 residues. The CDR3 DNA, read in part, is TGTGCCTGGACCCCGGGACAGGCTGTAAATCAGCCC. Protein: CAWTPGQAVNQP. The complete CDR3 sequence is CAWTPGQAVNQPQHF.

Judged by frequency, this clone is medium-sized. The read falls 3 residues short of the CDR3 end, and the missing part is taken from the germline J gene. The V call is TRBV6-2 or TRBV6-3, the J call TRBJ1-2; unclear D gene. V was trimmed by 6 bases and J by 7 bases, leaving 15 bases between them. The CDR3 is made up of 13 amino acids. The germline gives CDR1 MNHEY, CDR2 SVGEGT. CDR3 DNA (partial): TGTGCCAGCAGACCAGCTGCTTCGGGTGGC. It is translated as CASRPAASGG. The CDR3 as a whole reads CASRPAASGGYTF.

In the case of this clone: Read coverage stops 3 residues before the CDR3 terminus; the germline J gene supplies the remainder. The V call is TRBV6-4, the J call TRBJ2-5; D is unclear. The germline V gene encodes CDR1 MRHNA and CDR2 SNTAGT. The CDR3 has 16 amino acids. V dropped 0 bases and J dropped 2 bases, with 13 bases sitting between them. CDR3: CASSDSSRHLQETQYF. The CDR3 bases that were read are TGTGCCAGCAGTGACTCGAGTCGACACCTTCAAGAGACC.

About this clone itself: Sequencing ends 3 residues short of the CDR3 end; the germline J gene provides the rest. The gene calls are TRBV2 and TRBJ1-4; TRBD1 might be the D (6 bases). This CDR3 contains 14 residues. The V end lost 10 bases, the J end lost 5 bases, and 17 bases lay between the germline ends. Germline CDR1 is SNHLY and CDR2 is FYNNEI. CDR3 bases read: TGTGCCACAAGACAGGCACCCTCGAATGAAAAA. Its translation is CATRQAPSNEK. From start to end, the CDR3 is CATRQAPSNEKLFF. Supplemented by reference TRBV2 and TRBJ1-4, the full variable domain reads EPEVTQTPSHQVTQMGQEVILRCVPISNHLYFYWYRQILGQKVEFLVSFYNNEISEKSEIFDDQFSVERPDGSNFTLKIRSTKLEDSAMYFCATRQAPSNEKLFFGSGTQLSVL.

The CDR3 protein is CASSPQGSPYEQYF. The covered CDR3 bases are TGTGCCAGCTCACCGCAGGGGTCCCCCTACGAG. The chain employs TRBV18 and TRBJ2-7, with a weak D call TRBD1 (6 bases). The sequence runs out 3 residues before the end of the CDR3; the remainder is reconstructed from the germline J gene. Per the germline V gene, CDR1 is KGHSH and CDR2 is LQKENI. There are 14 residues in the CDR3. Deletions cut 3 bases from V and 2 bases from J, with 11 bases between. The full variable domain, completed using reference TRBV18 and TRBJ2-7, is NAGVMQNPRHLVRRRGQEARLRCSPMKGHSHVYWYRQLPEEGLKFMVYLQKENIIDESGMPKERFSAEFPKEGPSILRIQQVVRGDSAAYFCASSPQGSPYEQYFGPGTRLTVT.

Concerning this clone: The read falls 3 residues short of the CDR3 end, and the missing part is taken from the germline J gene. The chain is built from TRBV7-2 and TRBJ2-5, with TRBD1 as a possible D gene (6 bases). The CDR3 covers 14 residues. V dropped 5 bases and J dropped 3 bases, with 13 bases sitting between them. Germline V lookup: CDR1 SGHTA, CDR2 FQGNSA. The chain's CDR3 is CASSPPDRKETQYF. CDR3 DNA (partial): TGTGCCAGCAGCCCTCCCGACAGGAAAGAGACC.